This T cell receptor (beta chain) comes out of a study of neurological immune-mediated disorders (dated by TCRdb to between 2018 and 2021). For context, the study as a whole: Among the roughly 35 multiple sclerosis patients, relapsing-remitting MS accounted for around 30 and secondary progressive MS accounted for 3. The 106 TCR-beta libraries included longitudinal samples, technical triplicates and paired sorted CD4+ and CD8+ T-cell subsets alongside PBMC samples. Using UMI-based sequencing, the study compared peripheral blood TCR-beta repertoires from patients with HTLV-I-associated myelopathy (HAM/TSP), patients with multiple sclerosis, and healthy controls. The cohort comprised 68 subjects: roughly 14 HAM/TSP patients, approximately 34 multiple sclerosis patients and around 20 healthy controls.

In its sample, this clonotype was seen many times. No cognate antigen has been identified for it. Base qualities are not recorded, but no much larger clone differs from it by a single base. On the study overall, not on this receptor specifically: The MS cluster showed no association with clinical or MRI features, and the authors stated that larger cohorts are needed. Phylogenetic analysis grouped repertoires from 18 of 34 MS patients into a cluster of related CDR3 sequences, suggesting a possible repertoire-level signature. No identical CDR3 amino acid sequences were found to be shared among expanded clones across subjects, suggesting that TCR-beta repertoires were private in all groups. TCR clonal expansion was highest in HAM/TSP patients and lowest in MS patients, with MS patients falling below even healthy controls.

cDNA synthesis used template-switch 5'RACE with a primer carrying a 10-nucleotide random unique molecular identifier tagging each TCR transcript. Every sequencing run yielded over 190 million TCR-beta sequences covering 15-18 subjects. The RNeasy kit was used for extraction of total RNA. Using the KAPA Real-time Library Amplification kit, TCR-beta VDJ regions were amplified with primers for the TCR constant region and the 5'RACE anchor. Sample indexes and Illumina adaptors were added in a first PCR, after which library yield was increased in a second PCR. After Ampure bead purification, the TCR product of roughly 650 bp was size-selected on a 2% E-gel SizeSelection system. Library quality was checked on a Bioanalyzer, concentration was measured with Qubit, and libraries were quantified with the Kapa Library Quantification kit before pooling. Libraries were sequenced paired-end 2 x 150 bp on an Illumina HiSeq 2500. To increase sequence diversity, roughly 24-32% phiX was spiked into each library pool. Turning to the authors' computational methods: The quality-filtered reads were processed with the UMI-based MiGEC pipeline, whose error correction step removed more than 75% of the raw TCR sequences. VDJ genes were aligned to IMGT germline references, and each clonotype was defined by a unique CDR3 amino acid sequence together with V-J genes. Clonal expansion, Shannon diversity, and CDR3 relatedness (CalcPairwiseDistances, ClusterSamples) were evaluated with VDJtools, and phylogenetic trees were built with CLCbio workbench. Using coefficient-of-variation modelling across technical triplicates, the study counted a clone as expanded if it had at least 8 unique UMIs. Starting from the raw public reads, TCRdb applied fastp trimming at Q25, assembled clones with MiXCR and retained in-frame beta chains. Identical CDR3 proteins give one entry, which carries the most common genes and DNA. The V and J calls here are based on TCRdb, not the publication. The sample table lists just over 50,000 distinct CDR3 sequences, around 3.4% of them with a count of one. Approximately 6.3% of the sample comes from the top ten.

Unsorted PBMC libraries were generated from 2 million PBMCs stored in RNAlater at -80 °C until RNA extraction. Multiple sclerosis patients were enrolled in a US clinical protocol evaluating disease progression by magnetic resonance imaging. PBMCs were separated from peripheral blood using Ficoll-Hypaque density gradient centrifugation and then cryopreserved in liquid nitrogen. Counted from cysteine to phenylalanine, this CDR3 has 15 amino acids. The read is trimmed to its CDR3 DNA, 45 bases read in frame from base 1. Reading the germline V gene (reference sequence) gives CDR1 SEHNR and CDR2 FQNEAQ. Relative to germline, V is 5 bases shorter and J is 2 bases shorter, with 14 bases between their ends.

The sample taken for sequencing was PBMCs. The V gene is TRBV7-9 and the J gene is TRBJ2-3; tentative D gene TRBD1, with 6 bases matching. The source of this sequence is a man aged 35-49 years with multiple sclerosis. The CDR3 is CASSQGQINTDTQYF. The base sequence is TGTGCCAGCAGCCAAGGACAGATTAACACAGATACGCAGTATTTT.